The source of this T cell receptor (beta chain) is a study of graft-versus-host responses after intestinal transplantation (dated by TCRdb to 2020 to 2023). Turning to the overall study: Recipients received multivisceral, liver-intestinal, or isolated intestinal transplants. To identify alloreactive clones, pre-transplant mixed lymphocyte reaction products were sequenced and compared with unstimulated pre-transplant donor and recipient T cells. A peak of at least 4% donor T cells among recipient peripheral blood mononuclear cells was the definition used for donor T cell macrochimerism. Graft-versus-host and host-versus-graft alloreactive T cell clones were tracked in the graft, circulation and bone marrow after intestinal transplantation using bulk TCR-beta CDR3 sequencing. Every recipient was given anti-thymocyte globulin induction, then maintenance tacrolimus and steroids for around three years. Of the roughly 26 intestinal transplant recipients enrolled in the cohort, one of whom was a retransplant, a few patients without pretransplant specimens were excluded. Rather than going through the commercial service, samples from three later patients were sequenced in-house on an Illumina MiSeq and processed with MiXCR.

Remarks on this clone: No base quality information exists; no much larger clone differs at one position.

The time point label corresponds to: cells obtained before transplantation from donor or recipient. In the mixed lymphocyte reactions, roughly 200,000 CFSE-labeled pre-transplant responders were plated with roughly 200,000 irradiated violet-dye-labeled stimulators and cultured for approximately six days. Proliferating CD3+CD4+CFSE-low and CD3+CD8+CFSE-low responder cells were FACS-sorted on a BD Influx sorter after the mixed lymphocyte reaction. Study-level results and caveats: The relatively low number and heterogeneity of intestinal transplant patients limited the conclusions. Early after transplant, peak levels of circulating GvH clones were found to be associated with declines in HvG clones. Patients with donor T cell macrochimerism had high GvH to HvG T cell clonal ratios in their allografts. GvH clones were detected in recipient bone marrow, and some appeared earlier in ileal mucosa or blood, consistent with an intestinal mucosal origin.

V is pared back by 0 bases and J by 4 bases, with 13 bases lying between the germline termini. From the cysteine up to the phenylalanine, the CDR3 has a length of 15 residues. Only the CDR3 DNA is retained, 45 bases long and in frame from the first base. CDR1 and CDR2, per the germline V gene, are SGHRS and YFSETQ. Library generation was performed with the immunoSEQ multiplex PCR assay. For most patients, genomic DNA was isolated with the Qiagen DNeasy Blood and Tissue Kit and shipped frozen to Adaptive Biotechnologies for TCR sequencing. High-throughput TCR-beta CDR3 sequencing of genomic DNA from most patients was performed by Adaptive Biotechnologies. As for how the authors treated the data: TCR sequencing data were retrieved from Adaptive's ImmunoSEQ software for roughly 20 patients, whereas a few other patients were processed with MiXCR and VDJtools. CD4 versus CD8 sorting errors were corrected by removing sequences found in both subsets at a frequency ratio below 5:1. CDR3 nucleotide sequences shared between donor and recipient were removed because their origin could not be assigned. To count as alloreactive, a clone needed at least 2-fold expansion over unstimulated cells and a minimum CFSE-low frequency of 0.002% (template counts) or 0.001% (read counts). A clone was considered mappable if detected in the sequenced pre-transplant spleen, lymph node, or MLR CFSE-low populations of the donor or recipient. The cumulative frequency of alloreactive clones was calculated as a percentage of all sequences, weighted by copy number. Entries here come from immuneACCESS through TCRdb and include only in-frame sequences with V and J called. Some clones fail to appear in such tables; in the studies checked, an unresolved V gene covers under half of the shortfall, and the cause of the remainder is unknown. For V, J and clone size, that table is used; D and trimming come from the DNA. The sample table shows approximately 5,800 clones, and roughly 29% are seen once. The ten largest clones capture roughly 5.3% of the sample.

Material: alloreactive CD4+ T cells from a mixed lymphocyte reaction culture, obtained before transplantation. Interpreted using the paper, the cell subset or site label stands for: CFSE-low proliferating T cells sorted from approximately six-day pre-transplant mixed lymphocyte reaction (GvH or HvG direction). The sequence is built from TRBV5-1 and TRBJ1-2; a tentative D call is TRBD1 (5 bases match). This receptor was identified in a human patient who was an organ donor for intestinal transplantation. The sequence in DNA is TGCGCCAGCAGCTTGGCTCCGGGACGGAGCTATGGCTACACCTTC. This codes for CASSLAPGRSYGYTF. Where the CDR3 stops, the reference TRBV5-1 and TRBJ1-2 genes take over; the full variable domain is KAGVTQTPRYLIKTRGQQVTLSCSPISGHRSVSWYQQTPGQGLQFLFEYFSETQRNKGNFPGRFSGRQFSNSRSEMNVSTLELGDSALYLCASSLAPGRSYGYTFGSGTRLTVV.